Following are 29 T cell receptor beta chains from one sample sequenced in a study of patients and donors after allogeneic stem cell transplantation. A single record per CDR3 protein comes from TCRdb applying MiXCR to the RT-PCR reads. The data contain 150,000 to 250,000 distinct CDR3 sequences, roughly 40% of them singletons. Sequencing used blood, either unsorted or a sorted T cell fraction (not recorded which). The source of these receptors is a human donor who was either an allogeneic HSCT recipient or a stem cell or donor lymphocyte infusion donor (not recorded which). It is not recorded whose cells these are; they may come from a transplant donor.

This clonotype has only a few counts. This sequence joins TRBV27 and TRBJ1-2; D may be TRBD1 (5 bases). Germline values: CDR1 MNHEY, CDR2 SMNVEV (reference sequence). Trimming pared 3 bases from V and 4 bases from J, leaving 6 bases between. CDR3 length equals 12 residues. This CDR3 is CASSFRGYGYTF. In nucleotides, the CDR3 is TGTGCCAGCAGTTTTAGGGGCTATGGCTACACCTTC.

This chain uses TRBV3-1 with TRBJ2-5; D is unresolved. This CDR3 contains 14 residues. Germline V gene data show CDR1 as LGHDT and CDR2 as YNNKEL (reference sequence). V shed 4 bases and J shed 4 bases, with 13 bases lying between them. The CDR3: CASSLYLGPETQYF. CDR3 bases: TGTGCCAGCAGCCTGTATTTGGGTCCAGAGACCCAGTACTTC.

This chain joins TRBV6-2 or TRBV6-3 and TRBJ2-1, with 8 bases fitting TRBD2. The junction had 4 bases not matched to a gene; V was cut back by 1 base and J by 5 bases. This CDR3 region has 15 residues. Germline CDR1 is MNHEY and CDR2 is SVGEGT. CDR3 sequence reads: CASSYYRTSNNEQFF. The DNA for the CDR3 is TGTGCCAGCAGTTACTATCGGACTAGCAACAATGAGCAGTTCTTC.

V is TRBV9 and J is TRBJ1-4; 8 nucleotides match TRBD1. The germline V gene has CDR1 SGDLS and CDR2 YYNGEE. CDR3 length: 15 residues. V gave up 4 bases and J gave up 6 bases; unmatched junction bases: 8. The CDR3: CASSFTGGDDEKLFF. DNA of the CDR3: TGTGCCAGCAGCTTCACAGGGGGAGATGATGAAAAACTGTTTTTT.

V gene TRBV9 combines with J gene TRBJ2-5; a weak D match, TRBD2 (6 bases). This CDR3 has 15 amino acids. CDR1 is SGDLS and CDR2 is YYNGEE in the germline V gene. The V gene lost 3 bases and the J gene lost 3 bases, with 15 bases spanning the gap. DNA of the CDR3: TGTGCCAGCAGCGCACTCGGGACTTTCGAAGAGACCCAGTACTTC. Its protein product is CASSALGTFEETQYF.

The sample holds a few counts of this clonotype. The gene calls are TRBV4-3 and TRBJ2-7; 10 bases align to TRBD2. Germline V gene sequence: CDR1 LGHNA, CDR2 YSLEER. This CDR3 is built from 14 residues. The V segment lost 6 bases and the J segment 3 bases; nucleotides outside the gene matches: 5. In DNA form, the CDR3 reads TGCGCCAGCAGTATGGTAGCGGGAGGCTACGAGCAGTACTTC. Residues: CASSMVAGGYEQYF.

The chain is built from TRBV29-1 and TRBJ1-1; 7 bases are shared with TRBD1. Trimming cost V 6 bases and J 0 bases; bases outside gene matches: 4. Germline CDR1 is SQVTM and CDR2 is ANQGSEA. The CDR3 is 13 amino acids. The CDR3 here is CSVRQGMNTEAFF. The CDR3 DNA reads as TGCAGCGTCCGACAGGGAATGAACACTGAAGCTTTCTTT.

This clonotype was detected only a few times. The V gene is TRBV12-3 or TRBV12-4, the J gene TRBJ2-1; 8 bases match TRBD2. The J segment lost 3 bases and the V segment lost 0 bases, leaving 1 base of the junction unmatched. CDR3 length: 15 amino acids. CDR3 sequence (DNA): TGTGCCAGCAGTTTAGCTAGCGGGAACTACAATGAGCAGTTCTTC. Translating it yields CASSLASGNYNEQFF.

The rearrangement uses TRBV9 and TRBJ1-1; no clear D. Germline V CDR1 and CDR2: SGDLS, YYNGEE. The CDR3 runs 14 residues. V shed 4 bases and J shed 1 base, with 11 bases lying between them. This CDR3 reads CASSPDTSNTEAFF. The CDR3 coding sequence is TGTGCCAGCAGCCCCGACACCTCGAACACTGAAGCTTTCTTT.

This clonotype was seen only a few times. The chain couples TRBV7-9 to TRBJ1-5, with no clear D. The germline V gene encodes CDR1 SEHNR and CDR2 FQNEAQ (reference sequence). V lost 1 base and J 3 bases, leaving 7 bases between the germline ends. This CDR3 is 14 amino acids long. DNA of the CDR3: TGTGCCAGCAGCTTAGGGTCTAACAATCAGCCCCAGCATTTT. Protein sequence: CASSLGSNNQPQHF.

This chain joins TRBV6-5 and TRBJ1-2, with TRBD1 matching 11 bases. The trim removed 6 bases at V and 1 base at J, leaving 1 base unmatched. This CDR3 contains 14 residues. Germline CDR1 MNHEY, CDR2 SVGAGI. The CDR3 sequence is CASRGQGGNYGYTF. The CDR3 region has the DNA TGTGCCAGCAGGGGACAGGGGGGTAACTATGGCTACACCTTC.

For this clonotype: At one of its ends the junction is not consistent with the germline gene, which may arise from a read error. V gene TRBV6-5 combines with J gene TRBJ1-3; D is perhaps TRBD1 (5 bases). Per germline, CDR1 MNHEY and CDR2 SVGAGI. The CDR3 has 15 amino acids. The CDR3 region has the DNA TGTGCCAGCAGACTCTCCGGGACGGCTGGTAACACCATATATTTT. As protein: CASRLSGTAGNTIYF.

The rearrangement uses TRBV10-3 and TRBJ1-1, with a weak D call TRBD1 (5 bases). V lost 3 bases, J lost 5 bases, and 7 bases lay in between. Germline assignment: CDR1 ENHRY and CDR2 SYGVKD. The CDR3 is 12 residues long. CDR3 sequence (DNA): TGTGCCATCAGTGACAGACAGACTGAAGCTTTCTTT. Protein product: CAISDRQTEAFF.

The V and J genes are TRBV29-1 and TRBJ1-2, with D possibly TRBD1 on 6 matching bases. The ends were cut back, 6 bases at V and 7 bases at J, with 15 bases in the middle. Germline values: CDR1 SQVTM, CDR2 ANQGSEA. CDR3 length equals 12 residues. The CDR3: CSVDPGAPGYTF. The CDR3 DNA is TGCAGCGTCGACCCAGGGGCCCCTGGCTACACCTTC.

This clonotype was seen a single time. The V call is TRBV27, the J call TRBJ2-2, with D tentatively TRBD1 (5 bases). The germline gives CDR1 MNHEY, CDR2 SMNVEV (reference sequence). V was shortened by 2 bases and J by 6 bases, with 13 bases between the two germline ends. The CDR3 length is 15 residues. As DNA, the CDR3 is TGTGCCAGCAGTTTACTGGCTGGGGCAGCCGGGGAGCTGTTTTTT. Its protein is CASSLLAGAAGELFF.

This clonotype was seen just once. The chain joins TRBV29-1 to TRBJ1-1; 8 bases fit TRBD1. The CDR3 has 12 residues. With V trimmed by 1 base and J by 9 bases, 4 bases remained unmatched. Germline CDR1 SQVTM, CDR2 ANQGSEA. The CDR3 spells CSVEGQGPQAFF. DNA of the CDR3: TGCAGCGTTGAAGGACAGGGGCCTCAAGCTTTCTTT.

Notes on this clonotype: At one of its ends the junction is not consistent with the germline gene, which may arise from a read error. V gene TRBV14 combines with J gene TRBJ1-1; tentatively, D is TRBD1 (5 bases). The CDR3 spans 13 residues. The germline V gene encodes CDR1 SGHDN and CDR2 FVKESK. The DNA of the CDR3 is TGTGCCAGCAGCGAAGAGCTCAGGGCTGAAGCTTTCTTT. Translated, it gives CASSEELRAEAFF.

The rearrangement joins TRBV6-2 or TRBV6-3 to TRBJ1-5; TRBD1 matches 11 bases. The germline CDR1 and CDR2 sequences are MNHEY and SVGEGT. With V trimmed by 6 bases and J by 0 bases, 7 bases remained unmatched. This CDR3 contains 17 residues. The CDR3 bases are TGTGCCAGCAGGCGGACAGGGGGCTTGTATAGCAATCAGCCCCAGCATTTT. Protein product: CASRRTGGLYSNQPQHF.

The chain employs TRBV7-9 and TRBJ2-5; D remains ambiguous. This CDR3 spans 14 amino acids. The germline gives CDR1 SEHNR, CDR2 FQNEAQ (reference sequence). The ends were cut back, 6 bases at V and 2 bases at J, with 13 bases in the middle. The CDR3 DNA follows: TGTGCCAGCAGGGCTAGAGAAGGTCAAGAGACCCAGTACTTC. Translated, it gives CASRAREGQETQYF.

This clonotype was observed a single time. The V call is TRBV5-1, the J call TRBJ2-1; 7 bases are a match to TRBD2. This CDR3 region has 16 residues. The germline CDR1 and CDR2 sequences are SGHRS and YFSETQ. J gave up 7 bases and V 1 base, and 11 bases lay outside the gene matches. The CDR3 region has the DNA TGCGCCAGCAGCTTGTCGGCTAGCGGCGCGATAAATGAGCAGTTCTTC. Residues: CASSLSASGAINEQFF. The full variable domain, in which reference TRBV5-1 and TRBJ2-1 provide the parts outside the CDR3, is KAGVTQTPRYLIKTRGQQVTLSCSPISGHRSVSWYQQTPGQGLQFLFEYFSETQRNKGNFPGRFSGRQFSNSRSEMNVSTLELGDSALYLCASSLSASGAINEQFFGPGTRLTVL.

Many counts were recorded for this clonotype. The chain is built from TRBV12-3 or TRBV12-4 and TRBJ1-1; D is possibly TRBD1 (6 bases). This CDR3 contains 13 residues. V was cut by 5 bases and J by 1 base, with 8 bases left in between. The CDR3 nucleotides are TGTGCCAGCAGTCCGACAGGGAACACTGAAGCTTTCTTT. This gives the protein CASSPTGNTEAFF.

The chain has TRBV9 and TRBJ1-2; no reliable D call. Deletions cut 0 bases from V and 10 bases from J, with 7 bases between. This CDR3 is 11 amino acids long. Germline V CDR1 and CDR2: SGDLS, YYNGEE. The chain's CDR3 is CASSVGSHYTF. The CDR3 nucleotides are TGTGCCAGCAGCGTAGGCAGTCACTACACCTTC.

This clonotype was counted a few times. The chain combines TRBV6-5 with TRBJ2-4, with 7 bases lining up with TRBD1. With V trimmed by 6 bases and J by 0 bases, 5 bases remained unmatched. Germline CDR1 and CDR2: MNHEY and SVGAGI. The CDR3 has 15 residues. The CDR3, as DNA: TGTGCCAGCAGGCCGGGACAGATAGCCAAAAACATTCAGTACTTC. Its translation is CASRPGQIAKNIQYF.

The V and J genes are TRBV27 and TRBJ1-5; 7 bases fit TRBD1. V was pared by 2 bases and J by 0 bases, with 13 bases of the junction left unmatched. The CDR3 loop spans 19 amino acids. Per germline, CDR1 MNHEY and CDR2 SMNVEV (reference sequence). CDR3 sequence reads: CASSLGPGQLTYSNQPQHF. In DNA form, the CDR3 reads TGTGCCAGCAGTTTAGGACCGGGACAGCTAACTTATAGCAATCAGCCCCAGCATTTT.

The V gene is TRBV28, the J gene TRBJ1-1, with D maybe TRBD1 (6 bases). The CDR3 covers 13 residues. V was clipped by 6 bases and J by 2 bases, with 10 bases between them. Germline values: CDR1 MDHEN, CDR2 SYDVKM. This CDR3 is CASRWTENTEAFF. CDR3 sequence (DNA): TGTGCCAGCAGATGGACAGAAAACACTGAAGCTTTCTTT.

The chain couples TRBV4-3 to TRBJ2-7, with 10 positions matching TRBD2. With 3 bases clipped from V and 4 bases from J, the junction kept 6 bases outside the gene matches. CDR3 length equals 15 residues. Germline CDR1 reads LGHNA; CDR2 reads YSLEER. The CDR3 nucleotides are TGCGCCAGCAGCCACCTAGCGGGAGTGGGATACGAGCAGTACTTC. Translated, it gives CASSHLAGVGYEQYF.

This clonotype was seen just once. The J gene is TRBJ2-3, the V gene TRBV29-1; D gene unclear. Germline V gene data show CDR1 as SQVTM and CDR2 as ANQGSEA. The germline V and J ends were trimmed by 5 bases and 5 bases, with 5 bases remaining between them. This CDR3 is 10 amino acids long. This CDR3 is CSVWEDTQYF. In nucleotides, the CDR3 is TGCAGCGTTTGGGAAGATACGCAGTATTTT.

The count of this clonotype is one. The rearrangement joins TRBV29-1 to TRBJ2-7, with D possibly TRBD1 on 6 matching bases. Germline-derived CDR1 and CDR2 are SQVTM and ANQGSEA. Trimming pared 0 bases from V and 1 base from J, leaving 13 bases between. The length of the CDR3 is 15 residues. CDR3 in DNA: TGCAGCGTTGAAGAGGCCGGGACATCTTCCTACGAGCAGTACTTC. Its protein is CSVEEAGTSSYEQYF.

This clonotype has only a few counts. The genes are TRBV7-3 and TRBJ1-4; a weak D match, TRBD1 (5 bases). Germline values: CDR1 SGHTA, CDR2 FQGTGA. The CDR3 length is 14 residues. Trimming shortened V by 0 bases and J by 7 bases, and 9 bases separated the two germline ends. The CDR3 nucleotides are TGTGCCAGCAGCTTAACAGGGACGGGTGAAAAACTGTTTTTT. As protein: CASSLTGTGEKLFF.